Presented here are 21 T cell receptor beta chains from one specimen sequenced in a study of CD8 T cells in ankylosing spondylitis. TCRdb called the 5' RACE reads again in MiXCR, with one record for every CDR3 protein. This sample has a few hundred thousand distinct CDR3 sequences, with roughly 10% found just once. Sequenced material: blood, either unsorted or a sorted T cell fraction (not recorded which). These receptors all stem from a male donor with ankylosing spondylitis or in good health (not recorded which).

Details on this clonotype: An end of the junction does not agree with germline; a read error may underlie this. V usage is TRBV11-2 and J usage is TRBJ2-2; a possible D gene is TRBD2 (5 bases). This CDR3 has 16 residues. The germline CDR1 and CDR2 sequences are SGHAT and FQNNGV. CDR3 coding DNA: TGTGCCAGCAACTTAGATGTGGGAGTCAGCACCGGGGAGCTGTTTTTT. Encoded protein: CASNLDVGVSTGELFF.

This chain links TRBV3-1 with TRBJ2-1, with 9 nucleotides matching TRBD2. Trimming removed 0 bases from V and 9 bases from J; junction bases left unmatched: 3. CDR3 length: 14 amino acids. Germline V lookup: CDR1 LGHDT, CDR2 YNNKEL (reference sequence). CDR3 residues: CASSQEAGGREQFF. CDR3 DNA: TGTGCCAGCAGCCAAGAAGCGGGGGGTCGTGAGCAGTTCTTC.

This clonotype has ten or more counts. The chain is built from TRBV18 and TRBJ2-3, with TRBD2 matching 8 bases. Germline CDR1 KGHSH, CDR2 LQKENI. The ends lost 10 bases at V and 2 bases at J; junction bases unmatched: 5. This CDR3 spans 13 amino acids. The DNA of the CDR3 is TGTGCCACCGGGAGGGCTTCCACAGATACGCAGTATTTT. This encodes CATGRASTDTQYF.

This clonotype was found many times. This chain links TRBV20-1 with TRBJ2-3, with 8 bases matching TRBD1. Germline CDR1 and CDR2: DFQATT and SNEGSKA (reference sequence). The CDR3 consists of 16 residues. V lost 3 bases to trimming and J lost 2 bases; unmatched junction nucleotides: 10. This CDR3 is CSASDQQGGHTDTQYF. The DNA of the CDR3 is TGCAGTGCTAGCGACCAACAGGGGGGTCACACAGATACGCAGTATTTT.

In nucleotides, the CDR3 is TGCGCCAGCAGCCTTGCCACTTCCGAGCAGTACTTC. Translated, it gives CASSLATSEQYF. V and J are TRBV4-1 and TRBJ2-7; no definite D call. The CDR3 contains 12 residues. Germline lookup yields CDR1 MGHRA and CDR2 YSYEKL. The V end lost 4 bases, the J end lost 6 bases, and 10 bases lay between the germline ends.

The chain carries TRBV7-2 and TRBJ1-3; TRBD1 matches 7 bases. V lost 5 bases and J lost 8; bases outside the gene matches: 15. Germline CDR1 is SGHTA and CDR2 is FQGNSA. The length of the CDR3 is 16 residues. The CDR3 reads CASSTRRQGGLDTIYF. The CDR3 DNA reads as TGTGCCAGCAGCACTAGGCGACAGGGAGGCTTAGACACCATATATTTT. Together with reference TRBV7-2 and TRBJ1-3, the CDR3 gives the full variable domain: GAGVSQSPSNKVTEKGKDVELRCDPISGHTALYWYRQSLGQGLEFLIYFQGNSAPDKSGLPSDRFSAERTGGSVSTLTIQRTQQEDSAVYLCASSTRRQGGLDTIYFGEGSWLTVV.

This clonotype was detected only a few times. The chain recombines TRBV5-1 with TRBJ2-7; D is possibly TRBD1 (5 bases). The germline gives CDR1 SGHRS, CDR2 YFSETQ. Trimming removed 0 bases at V and 1 base at J, with 14 bases between. The CDR3 runs 16 residues. Here the CDR3 DNA reads TGCGCCAGCAGCTTGGACGAAGGACACCATTCCTACGAGCAGTACTTC. Translated: CASSLDEGHHSYEQYF. The complete variable domain, with remaining parts taken from reference TRBV5-1 and TRBJ2-7, reads KAGVTQTPRYLIKTRGQQVTLSCSPISGHRSVSWYQQTPGQGLQFLFEYFSETQRNKGNFPGRFSGRQFSNSRSEMNVSTLELGDSALYLCASSLDEGHHSYEQYFGPGTRLTVT.

This clonotype was counted ten times or more. The chain is built from TRBV20-1 and TRBJ1-2; possibly TRBD1 for D (6 bases). Looked up from germline, CDR1 is DFQATT and CDR2 is SNEGSKA (reference sequence). Trimming pared 1 base from V and 2 bases from J, leaving 11 bases between. This CDR3 spans 14 amino acids. In nucleotides, the CDR3 is TGCAGTGCTAGAGTGGGCAGGGGAAACTATGGCTACACCTTC. Translating gives CSARVGRGNYGYTF.

This clonotype was seen ten or more times. V is TRBV20-1 and J is TRBJ1-1; 7 bases match TRBD1. V shed 5 bases and J 0 bases; nucleotides not matched to a gene: 3. CDR1 is DFQATT, CDR2 SNEGSKA, per germline (reference sequence). The CDR3 sequence is 13 residues long. In nucleotides, the CDR3 is TGCAGTGCTTTGGACAGGATGAACACTGAAGCTTTCTTT. It yields the protein CSALDRMNTEAFF.

This clonotype was recorded at least ten times. The chain uses TRBV5-1 and TRBJ2-1; TRBD1 aligns across 8 bases. This CDR3 comprises 14 residues. V lost 2 bases and J lost 4; bases outside the gene matches: 2. Per germline, CDR1 SGHRS and CDR2 YFSETQ. CDR3 residues: CASSFGTGYNEQFF. The CDR3 bases are TGCGCCAGCAGCTTCGGGACAGGTTACAATGAGCAGTTCTTC.

This clonotype was picked up a small number of times. The J gene is TRBJ2-7, the V gene TRBV28; 11 nucleotides agree with TRBD2. The CDR3 has 16 residues. Per germline, CDR1 MDHEN and CDR2 SYDVKM. The V gene end was trimmed by 4 bases and the J gene end by 0 bases; junction bases not matched to a gene: 5. As DNA, the CDR3 is TGTGCCAGCAGTTCCCCGGGACTAGCGGCCTCCTACGAGCAGTACTTC. Protein product: CASSSPGLAASYEQYF.

This clonotype was counted between two and nine times. The V gene is TRBV2, the J gene TRBJ2-2, with D perhaps matching TRBD1 (5 bases). This CDR3 is 14 amino acids long. Trimming shortened V by 5 bases and J by 4 bases, and 11 bases separated the two germline ends. CDR1 is SNHLY, CDR2 FYNNEI, per germline. The CDR3 DNA reads TGTGCCAGCAGTCTGCGGACACTCACCGGGGAGCTGTTTTTT. Protein sequence: CASSLRTLTGELFF.

This clonotype was detected many times. The V gene is TRBV24-1, the J gene TRBJ2-1; 7 bases align to TRBD1. V trimming: 6 bases; J trimming: 8 bases; junction bases outside the gene matches: 6. Germline CDR1 is KGHDR and CDR2 is SFDVKD. This CDR3 comprises 13 residues. CDR3 sequence reads: CATSSPRGHEQFF. The CDR3 bases are TGTGCCACCAGTTCACCAAGGGGGCATGAGCAGTTCTTC.

The chain has TRBV2 and TRBJ2-7; TRBD2 agrees at 8 bases. Trimming at V came to 4 bases and at J to 3 bases, leaving 11 bases not matched to a gene. Germline assignment: CDR1 SNHLY and CDR2 FYNNEI. CDR3 length equals 16 residues. The CDR3 sequence is CASSASAGATFYEQYF. In DNA form, the CDR3 reads TGTGCCAGCAGTGCATCAGCGGGGGCCACGTTCTACGAGCAGTACTTC.

The V gene is TRBV12-3 or TRBV12-4, the J gene TRBJ2-6; possibly TRBD1 for D (6 bases). The V and J ends lost 6 bases and 8 bases respectively, with 11 bases between them. The CDR3 is made up of 13 amino acids. CDR3 protein: CASRPTGSNVLTF. The CDR3 DNA sequence: TGTGCCAGCAGGCCAACAGGGTCCAACGTCCTGACTTTC.

This clonotype was recorded a few times. The V and J genes are TRBV7-9 and TRBJ2-1, with 12 bases identical to TRBD2. Trimming removed 2 bases from V and 12 bases from J; junction bases left unmatched: 8. The CDR3 sequence is 15 residues long. The germline CDR1 and CDR2 sequences are SEHNR and FQNEAQ (reference sequence). In DNA form, the CDR3 reads TGTGCCAGCAGCTTACTAGCGGGAGGGCCTAGCGGGCAGTTCTTC. Translated, it gives CASSLLAGGPSGQFF.

A few counts support this clonotype. This chain uses TRBV7-2 with TRBJ2-7; 9 bases are a match to TRBD1. CDR1 and CDR2 (germline): SGHTA, FQGNSA. CDR3 length equals 15 residues. With V trimmed by 5 bases and J by 4 bases, 9 bases remained unmatched. CDR3 amino acids: CASSGGGTGWYEQYF. The CDR3 bases are TGTGCCAGCAGCGGAGGGGGGACAGGGTGGTACGAGCAGTACTTC.

Many counts were recorded for this clonotype. A junction end diverges from the germline sequence, so it may reflect a read error. This sequence joins TRBV14 and TRBJ1-1, with D possibly TRBD1 on 5 matching bases. The CDR3 covers 14 residues. Germline assignment: CDR1 SGHDN and CDR2 FVKESK. CDR3 sequence reads: CASSQASTGPRVWF. The CDR3 DNA reads TGTGCCAGCAGCCAAGCCTCCACAGGTCCCAGGGTGTGGTTT.

This clonotype has only a few counts. The chain combines TRBV12-3 or TRBV12-4 with TRBJ1-4, with D perhaps TRBD1 (6 bases). This CDR3 is 14 amino acids long. V lost 1 base and J lost 7, with 10 bases in between. The CDR3 loop is CASSLGQGFEKLFF. CDR3 sequence (DNA): TGTGCCAGCAGTTTAGGTCAGGGGTTTGAAAAACTGTTTTTT.

This clonotype showed up many times. The chain is built from TRBV4-2 and TRBJ2-3; 11 nucleotides line up with TRBD2. The ends lost 3 bases at V and 3 bases at J; junction bases unmatched: 11. This CDR3 is 18 amino acids long. From germline, CDR1 is LGHNA and CDR2 YNFKEQ. The CDR3 loop reads CASSQGAKLAGDTDTQYF. The CDR3 DNA follows: TGTGCCAGCAGCCAGGGGGCTAAACTAGCGGGGGATACAGATACGCAGTATTTT.

This clonotype was observed many times. The chain has TRBV5-1 and TRBJ1-4; maybe TRBD1 (5 bases). Germline V gene lookup returns CDR1 SGHRS and CDR2 YFSETQ. Trimming left V 4 bases short and J 0 bases short, with 13 bases between. There are 16 residues in the CDR3. The CDR3 here is CASSPPGTPTNEKLFF. CDR3 in DNA: TGCGCCAGCAGCCCCCCCGGGACGCCAACTAATGAAAAACTGTTTTTT.